There are many counts of the clone carrying this T cell receptor (beta chain). Its antigen is unknown. The data are from a study of identical twins. Study-wide points: Cord blood's abundant beta clonotypes had fewer insertions, unlike memory repertoires. The study found weaker excess twin sharing in beta out-of-frame sequences.

Unique molecular identifiers were present on the cDNA, and a universal primer site came from template switching. In TCRdb, the 5' RACE reads were re-called with MiXCR into one record per CDR3 protein. The table has 400,000 to 500,000 distinct CDR3 sequences, around an eighth seen once. The CDR3 contains 15 residues. Germline CDR1 reads SGHDT; CDR2 reads YYEEEE. Trimming removed 4 bases from V and 2 bases from J, with 13 bases in between. A further study also used this sample, focusing on yellow fever vaccine responses in identical twins.

Sample: CD4+ T cells sorted from blood. J is TRBJ1-5 and V is TRBV5-6; D not resolved. The TCR sequence derives from a woman between 18 and 29 years old in good health. CDR3 residues: CASSLENRGNQPQHF. As DNA, the CDR3 is TGTGCCAGCAGCCTCGAGAATCGTGGCAATCAGCCCCAGCATTTT.